The source of this TCR beta chain is a study of T cell changes during pregnancy in multiple sclerosis. There are a few counts of this clone. Clones were sequenced by immunoSEQ multiplex PCR, and TCRdb holds only the in-frame ones, with some missing. Among around 100,000 clones, 80% to 95% were seen once, and the ten largest hold approximately 1.4%. Germline V lookup: CDR1 MNHNS, CDR2 SASEGT. The CDR3 contains 14 residues. V gave up 6 bases and J gave up 2 bases, with 14 bases separating them. This chain connects TRBV6-1 to TRBJ2-7; D perhaps matches TRBD1 (6 bases). The specimen comprised peripheral blood, sampled in the third trimester of pregnancy. The sequence was collected from a female donor with multiple sclerosis, enrolled in a pregnancy study. CDR3 protein: CASRSTGFPYEQYF. The DNA for the CDR3 is TGTGCCAGCAGGTCGACAGGTTTTCCCTACGAGCAGTACTTC.